This TCR beta chain was sequenced for a study of cytomegalovirus exposure and HLA in healthy donors. General study findings and limits: One later analysis, an examination of the 120 validation repertoires, found that first-cohort TCR clusters tended to co-occur in them. Reports credit the classifier with highly specific, highly sensitive diagnosis of cytomegalovirus status. The CMV antigen specificity of a few CMV-associated chains was confirmed through in vitro analysis.

V lost 5 bases, J lost 6 bases, and 14 bases lay in between. The CDR3 is 13 residues long. Germline CDR1 MDHEN, CDR2 SYDVKM. Some clones are missing from TCRdb's copy, which holds only in-frame ones; the method was immunoSEQ multiplex PCR. The sample consists of some 130,000 clones, 84% of them appearing once. These donors were members of the roughly 120-subject validation cohort, a group separate from the approximately 680-subject first cohort. Comment on this clone: Its antigen is unknown.

The V call is TRBV28, the J call TRBJ2-7, with D tentatively TRBD1 (5 bases). The receptor's source is a woman under 40 in good health and CMV-seronegative. Material for sequencing was PBMCs. The CDR3, as DNA: TGTGCCAGCAGTCCCAGCCAGGGTGGCGAGCAGTACTTC. Translation: CASSPSQGGEQYF.